The 17 T cell receptor beta chains below all came from one sample that was sequenced in a study of cytomegalovirus exposure and HLA in healthy donors. PCR primers comprised 60 Vbeta and 13 Jbeta primers. Some clones are missing from TCRdb's copy, which holds only in-frame ones; the method was immunoSEQ multiplex PCR. Among about 120,000 clones listed, about 76% were seen once. Sample: PBMCs. The receptors derive from a man in his fifties or sixties in good health and CMV-seropositive.

The V gene is TRBV19, the J gene TRBJ1-5, with no clear D. CDR1 and CDR2 (germline): LNHDA, SQIVND (reference sequence). This CDR3 comprises 15 residues. The V end was cut by 5 bases, the J end by 0 bases, with 11 bases between. CDR3 amino acids: CASSPVPGSNQPQHF. CDR3 DNA sequence: TGTGCCAGTAGTCCTGTGCCGGGTAGCAATCAGCCCCAGCATTTT.

The rearrangement links TRBV7-9 to TRBJ2-3; TRBD2 agrees at 12 bases. The CDR3 is 14 residues long. Per germline, CDR1 SEHNR and CDR2 FQNEAQ (reference sequence). The J segment lost 15 bases and the V segment lost 3 bases, leaving 10 bases of the junction unmatched. CDR3 protein: CASSFRLAGAISYF. DNA of the CDR3: TGTGCCAGCAGCTTCCGACTAGCGGGGGCCATTTCCTATTTT.

This chain links TRBV28 with TRBJ2-7; 8 bases fit TRBD2. The CDR3 runs 12 residues. After removal of 6 bases from V and 7 bases from J, the junction contained 5 bases not matched to a gene. Germline CDR1 and CDR2: MDHEN and SYDVKM. The CDR3 DNA sequence: TGTGCCAGCAGCGCAAGCGGGAGAGAGCAGTACTTC. As protein: CASSASGREQYF. The variable domain in full, completed from reference TRBV28 and TRBJ2-7, reads DVKVTQSSRYLVKRTGEKVFLECVQDMDHENMFWYRQDPGLGLRLIYFSYDVKMKEKGDIPEGYSVSREKKERFSLILESASTNQTSMYLCASSASGREQYFGPGTRLTVT.

The chain employs TRBV2 and TRBJ2-6; 7 bases line up with TRBD2. This CDR3 comprises 15 residues. After removal of 8 bases from V and 0 bases from J, the junction contained 4 bases not matched to a gene. Germline lookup yields CDR1 SNHLY and CDR2 FYNNEI. CDR3 sequence reads: CASGWGGSGANVLTF. In DNA form, the CDR3 reads TGTGCCAGCGGGTGGGGGGGCTCTGGGGCCAACGTCCTGACTTTC.

Only a few counts were recorded for this clone. This chain joins TRBV6-5 and TRBJ2-7, with D tentatively TRBD2 (6 bases). The CDR3 is 13 residues long. Germline loops: CDR1 MNHEY, CDR2 SVGAGI. Trimming removed 5 bases from V and 6 bases from J, with 14 bases in between. Here the CDR3 DNA reads TGTGCCAGCAGTCAAGCTAGCGTATTCGAGCAGTACTTC. Protein sequence: CASSQASVFEQYF.

This rearrangement joins TRBV5-4 to TRBJ2-4, with a possible D match to TRBD2 (6 bases). Trimming left V 4 bases short and J 3 bases short, with 14 bases between. This CDR3 is 15 amino acids long. Germline V gene data show CDR1 as SGHNT and CDR2 as YYREEE (reference sequence). DNA for the CDR3: TGTGCCAGCAGCCCCCGGGACTTGAACAAAAACATTCAGTACTTC. Protein: CASSPRDLNKNIQYF.

V usage is TRBV28 and J usage is TRBJ2-7; D may be TRBD1 (6 bases). The germline CDR1 and CDR2 sequences are MDHEN and SYDVKM. The CDR3 has 15 residues. The germline V and J ends were trimmed by 5 bases and 1 base, with 15 bases remaining between them. CDR3 nucleotide sequence: TGTGCCAGCAGTCTCTCCCTTACAGGGTCCTACGAGCAGTACTTC. Protein: CASSLSLTGSYEQYF.

The chain's CDR3 is CASSYTIDGEKLFF. CDR3 DNA sequence: TGTGCCAGCAGTTACACTATCGACGGGGAAAAACTGTTTTTT. The V and J genes are TRBV5-4 and TRBJ1-4; D uncertain. The CDR3 runs 14 residues. CDR1 is SGHNT, CDR2 YYREEE, per germline (reference sequence). The V and J ends lost 5 bases and 8 bases respectively, with 16 bases between them.

The chain has TRBV27 and TRBJ2-3, with D perhaps TRBD1 (5 bases). V was cut by 6 bases and J by 3 bases, with 16 bases left in between. The CDR3 sequence is 15 residues long. The germline CDR1 and CDR2 sequences are MNHEY and SMNVEV (reference sequence). The CDR3 loop reads CASSEGHGRTDTQYF. As DNA, the CDR3 is TGTGCCAGCAGCGAAGGACACGGACGTACAGATACGCAGTATTTT.

CDR3 nucleotide sequence: TGTGCCAGCAGTTCGCACAGGGGGCGATTGGCCAAAAACATTCAGTACTTC. Its translation: CASSSHRGRLAKNIQYF. The chain combines TRBV27 with TRBJ2-4, with 9 bases identical to TRBD1. CDR1 and CDR2 from the germline V gene are MNHEY and SMNVEV (reference sequence). V lost 4 bases, J lost 1 base, and 8 bases stayed unmatched. CDR3 length: 17 residues.

This chain connects TRBV29-1 to TRBJ1-4; TRBD1 agrees at 7 bases. Germline values: CDR1 SQVTM, CDR2 ANQGSEA. The ends lost 4 bases at V and 2 bases at J; junction bases unmatched: 7. The CDR3 loop spans 15 amino acids. The CDR3 is CSVGYRGATNEKLFF. In DNA, the CDR3 is TGCAGCGTTGGGTACAGGGGAGCGACTAATGAAAAACTGTTTTTT.

CDR3 in DNA: TGCAGCGTGGCTTCGTTAGCATCTACGCAGTATTTT. This sequence encodes CSVASLASTQYF. The rearrangement links TRBV29-1 to TRBJ2-3; no definite D call. CDR3 length: 12 amino acids. CDR1 and CDR2 from the germline V gene are SQVTM and ANQGSEA. V was cut by 6 bases and J by 8 bases, with 15 bases left in between.

The chain joins TRBV19 to TRBJ1-4; D remains ambiguous. Looked up from germline, CDR1 is LNHDA and CDR2 is SQIVND (reference sequence). V shed 3 bases and J shed 6 bases, with 5 bases lying between them. The CDR3 is made up of 12 amino acids. The CDR3: CASSMRDEKLFF. DNA for the CDR3: TGTGCCAGTAGTATGCGAGATGAAAAACTGTTTTTT.

In this sample, this clone turned up a few times. The chain recombines TRBV11-2 with TRBJ1-5; TRBD1 is a possible D gene (5 bases). Germline CDR1 reads SGHAT; CDR2 reads FQNNGV. V was cut by 1 base and J by 4 bases, with 11 bases left in between. The CDR3 covers 15 residues. The CDR3, as DNA: TGTGCCAGCAGCTTAGGGGCAGGGCCGAATCAGCCCCAGCATTTT. Protein: CASSLGAGPNQPQHF.

This chain uses TRBV18 with TRBJ1-3; D is unclear. The CDR3 loop spans 14 amino acids. Germline CDR1 KGHSH, CDR2 LQKENI. V was pared by 3 bases and J by 12 bases, with 18 bases between. The CDR3, as DNA: TGTGCCAGCTCACCCTCCGGACCCTCGAGCGGCATATATTTT. Protein product: CASSPSGPSSGIYF. Drawing the rest from reference TRBV18 and TRBJ1-3, the complete variable domain is NAGVMQNPRHLVRRRGQEARLRCSPMKGHSHVYWYRQLPEEGLKFMVYLQKENIIDESGMPKERFSAEFPKEGPSILRIQQVVRGDSAAYFCASSPSGPSSGIYFGEGSWLTVV.

The chain is built from TRBV19 and TRBJ1-2; D is unclear. CDR1 LNHDA and CDR2 SQIVND come from the germline V gene (reference sequence). The V and J ends lost 4 bases and 5 bases respectively, with 11 bases between them. This CDR3 region has 13 residues. The CDR3, as DNA: TGTGCCAGTAGTACCACAGAAATTTATGGCTACACCTTC. Encoded protein: CASSTTEIYGYTF.

This clone appeared a single time. The chain couples TRBV5-1 to TRBJ2-5; TRBD1 matches 7 bases. The closer fit of TRBJ2-7 to the DNA end suggests the J call may be wrong. Looked up from germline, CDR1 is SGHRS and CDR2 is YFSETQ. The CDR3 runs 14 residues. CDR3 bases: TGCGCCAGCAGCTTAACACAGGGGTTCACCGAGCAGTACTTC. Protein: CASSLTQGFTEQYF.